The 24 T cell receptor beta chains presented below share a single source sample, sequenced in a study of shared clonotypes between healthy human individuals. Produced via immunoSEQ multiplex PCR; TCRdb's table is partial and in-frame only. The top ten clones hold approximately 1.7% of a sample with about 680,000 clones, over 65% of them seen once. Sequenced input: memory CD4+ T cells sorted from blood. Subset indicated: CD45RA-negative fraction. The receptor set was obtained from a woman in her twenties or thirties in good health.

This clone was picked up many times. The chain couples TRBV6-1 to TRBJ1-1, with 9 bases lining up with TRBD1. Germline V lookup: CDR1 MNHNS, CDR2 SASEGT. Unmatched junction bases numbered 7, after V lost 5 bases and J lost 3 bases. The CDR3 is 15 residues long. CDR3 sequence reads: CASSQLQGAHTEAFF. In nucleotides, the CDR3 is TGTGCCAGCAGTCAGTTACAGGGGGCTCACACTGAAGCTTTCTTT.

This clone is a singleton in its sample. The V gene is TRBV6-1, the J gene TRBJ2-3; D is possibly TRBD1 or TRBD2 (6 bases each). V gave up 6 bases and J gave up 3 bases, with 16 bases separating them. The germline gives CDR1 MNHNS, CDR2 SASEGT. There are 15 residues in the CDR3. The CDR3 coding sequence is TGTGCCAGCAGAAGGGGGGCAGGGGTGACAGATACGCAGTATTTT. This gives the protein CASRRGAGVTDTQYF.

CDR3 protein: CSPQANEQYF. The CDR3 DNA follows: TGCAGCCCACAGGCAAACGAGCAGTACTTC. The chain carries TRBV20-1 and TRBJ2-7; a possible D gene is TRBD1 (5 bases). The germline V gene encodes CDR1 DFQATT and CDR2 SNEGSKA (reference sequence). The CDR3 extends over 10 amino acids.

The chain uses TRBV19 and TRBJ1-1; no clear D. Germline values: CDR1 LNHDA, CDR2 SQIVND (reference sequence). CDR3 length equals 14 residues. The germline V and J ends were trimmed by 2 bases and 5 bases, with 12 bases remaining between them. CDR3 residues: CASSIRGGKTEAFF. The CDR3 coding sequence is TGTGCCAGTAGTATACGGGGAGGAAAGACTGAAGCTTTCTTT.

The genes are TRBV6-6 and TRBJ1-4; D is possibly TRBD1 (5 bases). CDR1 MNHNY and CDR2 SVGAGI come from the germline V gene (reference sequence). V gave up 8 bases and J gave up 1 base, with 14 bases separating them. The CDR3 is made up of 15 amino acids. The CDR3, as DNA: TGTGCCAGCCGGGGGGTCGCGGGAACTAATGAAAAACTGTTTTTT. Encoded protein: CASRGVAGTNEKLFF.

Remarks on this clone: This sequence may be a read error, since a much larger clone differs from it by one base. The sample contains more than one DNA sequence encoding this CDR3. The rearrangement uses TRBV11-2 and TRBJ1-5, with D uncertain. Trimming stripped 0 bases from V and 5 bases from J, with 5 bases between. There are 13 residues in the CDR3. CDR1 is SGHAT and CDR2 is FQNNGV in the germline V gene. The CDR3 region is CASSLDGDQPQHF. The CDR3 nucleotides are TGTGCCAGCAGCTTAGATGGTGATCAGCCCCAGCATTTT.

This clone was counted a few times. Other DNA sequences of this sample code for an identical CDR3. This sequence joins TRBV4-1 and TRBJ1-1; D ambiguous. V was cut by 0 bases and J by 5 bases, with 7 bases left in between. The CDR3 is 13 amino acids. Germline values: CDR1 MGHRA, CDR2 YSYEKL. CDR3 loop: CASSQDSGTEAFF. The CDR3 DNA reads TGCGCCAGCAGCCAAGACAGTGGGACTGAAGCTTTCTTT.

In this sample, this clone turned up once. The chain uses TRBV6-5 and TRBJ2-3; tentatively, D is TRBD2 (5 bases). The CDR3 runs 16 residues. V dropped 0 bases and J dropped 2 bases, with 12 bases sitting between them. The germline V gene has CDR1 MNHEY and CDR2 SVGAGI. The CDR3 is CASSYSMETNTDTQYF. In nucleotides, the CDR3 is TGTGCCAGCAGTTACTCGATGGAGACTAACACAGATACGCAGTATTTT.

The rearrangement links TRBV18 to TRBJ2-7; 11 nucleotides line up with TRBD1. V lost 6 bases, J lost 3 bases, and 1 base stayed unmatched. CDR1 is KGHSH and CDR2 is LQKENI in the germline V gene. The CDR3 contains 13 residues. CDR3 sequence: CASSGTGGYEQYF. The CDR3 DNA is TGTGCCAGCTCCGGGACAGGGGGCTACGAGCAGTACTTC.

The chain couples TRBV4-2 to TRBJ2-3; 7 nucleotides line up with TRBD2. CDR1 LGHNA and CDR2 YNFKEQ come from the germline V gene. With 3 bases clipped from V and 2 bases from J, the junction kept 11 bases outside the gene matches. This CDR3 has 17 amino acids. Here the CDR3 reads CASSQALAPTTTDTQYF. As DNA, the CDR3 is TGTGCCAGCAGCCAGGCACTAGCGCCTACCACCACAGATACGCAGTATTTT.

This clone showed up just once. V usage is TRBV6-6 and J usage is TRBJ2-5; tentatively, D is TRBD2 (5 bases). CDR1 is MNHNY, CDR2 SVGAGI, per germline (reference sequence). The CDR3 runs 15 residues. Trimming removed 5 bases from V and 1 base from J, with 14 bases in between. The CDR3 DNA follows: TGTGCCAGCAGTGGCCAAAACAGCGGCCAAGAGACCCAGTACTTC. This codes for CASSGQNSGQETQYF.

The J gene is TRBJ2-1, the V gene TRBV6-4, with D maybe TRBD2 (6 bases). V was cut by 3 bases and J by 8 bases, with 20 bases left in between. Germline V lookup: CDR1 MRHNA, CDR2 SNTAGT. The CDR3 contains 16 residues. The CDR3 nucleotides are TGTGCCAGCAGTGATGAGGCGGGAAGCGAATTTGATGAGCAGTTCTTC. Protein sequence: CASSDEAGSEFDEQFF.

This rearrangement joins TRBV29-1 to TRBJ1-2; TRBD1 is a possible D gene (5 bases). The germline V and J ends were trimmed by 5 bases and 2 bases, with 9 bases remaining between them. The CDR3 consists of 12 residues. The germline CDR1 and CDR2 sequences are SQVTM and ANQGSEA. CDR3 amino acids: CSVSEGNYGYTF. CDR3 coding DNA: TGCAGCGTTTCAGAGGGGAACTATGGCTACACCTTC.

This rearrangement joins TRBV9 to TRBJ2-3, with D possibly TRBD2 on 7 matching bases. Germline V gene lookup returns CDR1 SGDLS and CDR2 YYNGEE. The CDR3 loop spans 16 amino acids. Trimming cost V 7 bases and J 0 bases, with 18 bases left between them. Here the CDR3 DNA reads TGTGCCAGCCTTCGGGGGGCCTCGGACAGCACAGATACGCAGTATTTT. This encodes CASLRGASDSTDTQYF.

J is TRBJ1-1 and V is TRBV4-1; D uncertain. This CDR3 region has 16 residues. CDR1 is MGHRA and CDR2 is YSYEKL in the germline V gene. Trimming shortened V by 1 base and J by 5 bases, and 17 bases separated the two germline ends. The CDR3 spells CASSQALGRVGTEAFF. As DNA, the CDR3 is TGCGCCAGCAGCCAAGCCCTAGGGCGGGTAGGGACTGAAGCTTTCTTT.

The V gene is TRBV4-1, the J gene TRBJ1-5; 8 positions agree with TRBD1. After removal of 4 bases from V and 6 bases from J, the junction contained 20 bases not matched to a gene. Germline V CDR1 and CDR2: MGHRA, YSYEKL. CDR3 size: 19 residues. The CDR3 coding sequence is TGCGCCAGCAGCCGACGGCCCGCAGGGGGCGCGATTCCTAGTCAGCCCCAGCATTTT. It is translated as CASSRRPAGGAIPSQPQHF.

The chain links TRBV9 to TRBJ1-4; no clear D gene. Trimming cost V 3 bases and J 8 bases, with 14 bases left between them. The CDR3 spans 14 residues. Germline assignment: CDR1 SGDLS and CDR2 YYNGEE. The CDR3 protein is CASSEGLPGEKLFF. The CDR3 nucleotides read TGTGCCAGCAGCGAGGGTCTCCCCGGGGAAAAACTGTTTTTT.

This chain uses TRBV28 with TRBJ2-1; 8 nucleotides align to TRBD2. Trimming took 8 bases from V and 7 from J; bases not matched to a gene: 13. CDR3 length: 15 residues. Looked up from germline, CDR1 is MDHEN and CDR2 is SYDVKM. DNA for the CDR3: TGTGCCAGCCAGGGGTTAGTAGCGGGAACGAATGAGCAGTTCTTC. This codes for CASQGLVAGTNEQFF.

The chain combines TRBV10-3 with TRBJ2-7, with a weak D call TRBD1 (6 bases). V was cut by 2 bases and J by 6 bases, with 14 bases left in between. The CDR3 is 14 residues long. Germline V gene lookup returns CDR1 ENHRY and CDR2 SYGVKD. The CDR3 DNA reads TGTGCCATCAGTGAGGTAGGACAGCAATCCGAGCAGTACTTC. Its protein is CAISEVGQQSEQYF.

This chain joins TRBV27 and TRBJ2-7; 10 bases align to TRBD2. Germline values: CDR1 MNHEY, CDR2 SMNVEV (reference sequence). V shed 7 bases, J shed 2 bases, and the junction held 2 bases outside the gene matches. The CDR3 length is 13 residues. The CDR3 sequence: CASKLAGTYEQYF. Written as DNA, the CDR3 is TGTGCCAGCAAACTAGCGGGGACCTACGAGCAGTACTTC.

The V gene is TRBV19, the J gene TRBJ2-7; TRBD1 aligns across 7 bases. With V trimmed by 6 bases and J by 3 bases, 8 bases remained unmatched. Germline-derived CDR1 and CDR2 are LNHDA and SQIVND (reference sequence). The CDR3 totals 14 residues. CDR3 loop: CASRGAGGVYEQYF. The CDR3 DNA reads as TGTGCCAGTAGAGGGGCAGGGGGAGTCTACGAGCAGTACTTC.

The rearrangement links TRBV5-1 to TRBJ2-5; 8 bases agree with TRBD1. Germline-derived CDR1 and CDR2 are SGHRS and YFSETQ. This CDR3 is built from 16 residues. Trimming removed 3 bases from V and 4 bases from J; junction bases left unmatched: 11. The CDR3 coding sequence is TGCGCCAGCAGCTCCGGACAGGGAAAAAGTTCAGAGACCCAGTACTTC. The encoded protein is CASSSGQGKSSETQYF.

This CDR3 reads CASSPRPGQGTRKVYEQYF. CDR3 bases: TGTGCCAGCAGCCCCCGGCCGGGACAGGGCACCCGAAAAGTCTACGAGCAGTACTTC. This chain uses TRBV14 with TRBJ2-7, with 9 bases aligning to TRBD1. Germline CDR1 and CDR2: SGHDN and FVKESK. The CDR3 length is 19 residues. After removal of 4 bases from V and 3 bases from J, the junction contained 19 bases not matched to a gene. The entire variable domain, with the rest obtained from reference TRBV14 and TRBJ2-7, is as follows: EAGVTQFPSHSVIEKGQTVTLRCDPISGHDNLYWYRRVMGKEIKFLLHFVKESKQDESGMPNNRFLAERTGGTYSTLKVQPAELEDSGVYFCASSPRPGQGTRKVYEQYFGPGTRLTVT.

J is TRBJ1-2 and V is TRBV5-6; D perhaps matches TRBD1 (5 bases). Deletions cut 4 bases from V and 6 bases from J, with 16 bases between. The CDR3 totals 14 residues. Germline-derived CDR1 and CDR2 are SGHDT and YYEEEE. CDR3 DNA: TGTGCCAGCAGCCGATGTCCATCGACAGATGGCTACACCTTC. It yields the protein CASSRCPSTDGYTF.